This is a list of T cell receptor beta chains from one sample in a study of blood T cells in healthy people across ages. From the 5' RACE reads, TCRdb called clonotypes with MiXCR, one entry per CDR3 protein. The top ten clones hold less than 2.5% of a sample with over 1,500,000 distinct CDR3 sequences, around half of them seen once. Specimen: blood. The receptor source for this set is a woman aged 40 to 55 in good health. The CDR3 runs from the conserved cysteine through the conserved F or W. D genes are given only for firm matches. Only some rows state a clone size, as once, few, many or a class for expanded clones.

V: TRBV18
D: TRBD1
size: few
J: TRBJ2-3
length: 15
CDR3: CASSSRQGTSDTQYF
DNA: TGTGCCAGCTCCTCCAGACAGGGGACGTCAGATACGCAGTATTTT

V: TRBV5-1
D: .
size: .
J: TRBJ2-5
length: 12
CDR3: CASSSSLETQYF
DNA: TGCGCCAGCAGCTCCTCGTTGGAGACCCAGTACTTC

V: TRBV4-2
D: TRBD2
size: .
J: TRBJ2-3
length: 16
CDR3: CASSQASGGTTDTQYF
DNA: TGTGCCAGCAGCCAAGCAAGCGGGGGGACCACAGATACGCAGTATTTT

V: TRBV27
D: .
size: .
J: TRBJ1-6
length: 15
CDR3: CASTNAGRINSPLHF
DNA: TGTGCCAGCACCAACGCCGGACGGATTAATTCACCCCTCCACTTT

V: TRBV6-5
D: TRBD1
size: few
J: TRBJ1-2
length: 14
CDR3: CASSSNRGLYGYTF
DNA: TGTGCCAGCAGTTCGAACAGGGGGTTGTATGGCTACACCTTC

V: TRBV9
D: .
size: few
J: TRBJ1-2
length: 14
CDR3: CASSVGEGHYGYTF
DNA: TGTGCCAGCAGCGTAGGGGAGGGACACTATGGCTACACCTTC

V: TRBV4-2
D: TRBD1
size: few
J: TRBJ2-7
length: 18
CDR3: CASSLGQISGQNSYEQYF
DNA: TGTGCCAGCAGCCTAGGGCAGATTTCGGGACAGAACTCCTACGAGCAGTACTTC

V: TRBV5-5
D: TRBD2
size: .
J: TRBJ2-1
length: 17
CDR3: CAGSAGLAGALHNEQFF
DNA: TGTGCCGGCAGCGCGGGACTAGCGGGGGCTCTTCACAATGAGCAGTTCTTC

V: TRBV4-3
D: .
size: .
J: TRBJ1-2
length: 15
CDR3: CASSPQPGENYGYTF
DNA: TGCGCCAGCAGCCCTCAACCAGGGGAAAACTATGGCTACACCTTC

V: TRBV4-2
D: TRBD1
size: once
J: TRBJ1-4
length: 15
CDR3: CASSQGPTGDEKLFF
DNA: TGTGCCAGCAGCCAAGGCCCAACAGGGGATGAAAAACTGTTTTTT

V: TRBV4-2
D: .
size: .
J: TRBJ1-1
length: 15
CDR3: CASSQVGDRSTEAFF
DNA: TGTGCCAGCAGCCAAGTCGGGGATAGGAGCACTGAAGCTTTCTTT

V: TRBV9
D: .
size: .
J: TRBJ1-1
length: 12
CDR3: CASSERTDEAFF
DNA: TGTGCCAGCAGCGAAAGGACAGATGAAGCTTTCTTT